The 26 T cell receptor beta chains below all came from one sample that was sequenced in a study of TIL therapy for anti-PD-1-resistant metastatic lung cancer. This sample's time point: pre-treatment sample, taken before nivolumab and TIL therapy. The immunoSEQ assay was v3. Assay: immunoSEQ multiplex PCR; the TCRdb copy retains only in-frame clones and omits some. The sample holds tens of thousands of clones; around 87% are singletons and the top ten take approximately 2.4%. The sample was blood, taken at baseline. These TCRs come from a person aged 25-85 years with non-small cell lung cancer.

The sample holds one count of this clone. The rearrangement joins TRBV5-1 to TRBJ2-7, with 9 bases fitting TRBD1. J gave up 4 bases and V 3 bases, and 5 bases lay outside the gene matches. This CDR3 has 14 residues. Germline V lookup: CDR1 SGHRS, CDR2 YFSETQ. The CDR3 protein is CASSWGQGAYEQYF. The CDR3 bases are TGCGCCAGCAGCTGGGGACAGGGAGCATACGAGCAGTACTTC.

The chain links TRBV5-5 to TRBJ2-7; D call uncertain. V was trimmed by 3 bases and J by 2 bases, leaving 15 bases between them. The CDR3 is made up of 15 amino acids. In germline, CDR1 is SGHKS, CDR2 YYEKEE (reference sequence). CDR3 sequence (DNA): TGTGCCAGCAGCTGGGTGTATTCAAGAACCTACGAGCAGTACTTC. This translates into CASSWVYSRTYEQYF.

The sample holds one count of this clone. V is TRBV28 and J is TRBJ1-1, with TRBD1 as a possible D gene (6 bases). V gave up 7 bases and J gave up 1 base, with 16 bases separating them. In germline, CDR1 is MDHEN, CDR2 SYDVKM. The CDR3 is 15 residues long. CDR3 bases: TGTGCCAGCATTAGTGGGGGCGAGGGGAACACTGAAGCTTTCTTT. Its protein product is CASISGGEGNTEAFF.

The V and J genes are TRBV19 and TRBJ1-5; D perhaps matches TRBD1 (6 bases). V lost 3 bases, J lost 0 bases, and 18 bases lay in between. This CDR3 contains 18 residues. Per the germline V gene, CDR1 is LNHDA and CDR2 is SQIVND (reference sequence). CDR3 sequence (DNA): TGTGCCAGTAGTATCGAGCAGGGGCAGGGGTATAGCAATCAGCCCCAGCATTTT. It specifies CASSIEQGQGYSNQPQHF. Filled out from reference TRBV19 and TRBJ1-5, the complete variable domain reads DGGITQSPKYLFRKEGQNVTLSCEQNLNHDAMYWYRQDPGQGLRLIYYSQIVNDFQKGDIAEGYSVSREKKESFPLTVTSAQKNPTAFYLCASSIEQGQGYSNQPQHFGDGTRLSIL.

The chain couples TRBV27 to TRBJ2-7, with D possibly being TRBD1 (6 bases). Trimming pared 6 bases from V and 6 bases from J, leaving 18 bases between. The length of the CDR3 is 14 residues. Germline lookup yields CDR1 MNHEY and CDR2 SMNVEV (reference sequence). CDR3 coding DNA: TGTGCCAGCAGGGGTACGACAGGATCCGGCGAGCAGTACTTC. Its protein product is CASRGTTGSGEQYF.

The CDR3 is CASSQVRGDSPLHF. As DNA, the CDR3 is TGCGCCAGCAGCCAAGTGAGGGGGGATTCACCCCTCCACTTT. The V gene is TRBV4-1, the J gene TRBJ1-6, with D tentatively TRBD1 (6 bases). CDR3 size: 14 residues. The V gene's germline CDR1 is MGHRA and CDR2 YSYEKL. Trimming shortened V by 1 base and J by 8 bases, and 9 bases separated the two germline ends.

The chain is built from TRBV2 and TRBJ2-5; TRBD2 might be the D (5 bases). This CDR3 spans 16 amino acids. V was cut by 7 bases and J by 5 bases, with 23 bases left in between. Germline CDR1 is SNHLY and CDR2 is FYNNEI. Here the CDR3 reads CASILSRTGTGETQYF. The CDR3 DNA follows: TGTGCCAGCATCCTAAGCCGTACGGGCACGGGGGAGACCCAGTACTTC.

This clone was observed once. The chain employs TRBV27 and TRBJ1-1; TRBD1 matches at 8 bases. The CDR3 covers 14 residues. Germline V gives CDR1 MNHEY, CDR2 SMNVEV (reference sequence). The trim removed 6 bases at V and 7 bases at J, leaving 10 bases unmatched. CDR3: CASSFTGGYHEAFF. The CDR3 DNA reads as TGTGCCAGCAGCTTTACAGGGGGGTACCATGAAGCTTTCTTT.

This clone has a single count. The rearrangement joins TRBV5-1 to TRBJ1-2; D unclear. V lost 0 bases to trimming and J lost 5 bases, with 8 bases between them. Germline V gene data show CDR1 as SGHRS and CDR2 as YFSETQ. This CDR3 is built from 13 residues. CDR3 amino acids: CASSLGDKYGYTF. The CDR3 coding sequence is TGCGCCAGCAGCTTGGGTGACAAGTATGGCTACACCTTC.

The chain combines TRBV6-5 with TRBJ2-7; TRBD1 matches 8 bases. Germline V gene lookup returns CDR1 MNHEY and CDR2 SVGAGI. The CDR3 is 14 amino acids. The V gene end was trimmed by 7 bases and the J gene end by 3 bases; junction bases not matched to a gene: 8. The CDR3 nucleotides are TGTGCCAGCAAAGGACAGGGTAGTGACTACGAGCAGTACTTC. As protein: CASKGQGSDYEQYF.

This clone turned up a few times. This rearrangement joins TRBV4-1 to TRBJ2-7; possible D gene TRBD1, 5 bases. Between the trimmed V and J ends, which lost 0 bases and 1 base, there was a span of 16 bases. CDR1 and CDR2 (germline): MGHRA, YSYEKL. The CDR3 is 17 residues long. The CDR3 nucleotides read TGCGCCAGCAGCCAAGATGGTGGGGCAGGGTGGTCCTACGAGCAGTACTTC. Protein sequence: CASSQDGGAGWSYEQYF.

CDR3 in DNA: TGTGCCAGCAGTGACTCAATGACTAGCGGGGGGCAGTACTTC. Protein product: CASSDSMTSGGQYF. The gene calls are TRBV2 and TRBJ2-7; 12 bases match TRBD2. CDR3 size: 14 residues. J lost 9 bases, V lost 3 bases, and 6 bases had no gene match. CDR1 is SNHLY and CDR2 is FYNNEI in the germline V gene.

The chain employs TRBV4-1 and TRBJ2-1; 11 nucleotides agree with TRBD1. Germline V lookup: CDR1 MGHRA, CDR2 YSYEKL. V lost 2 bases to trimming and J lost 7 bases; unmatched junction nucleotides: 13. The CDR3 is 18 residues long. The CDR3 DNA follows: TGCGCCAGCAGCCAATCTCCCGCCGGGACAGGGGGACAAAATGAGCAGTTCTTC. This sequence encodes CASSQSPAGTGGQNEQFF.

The DNA for the CDR3 is TGTGCCAGCTCACCCGCCGGGACAGTGCCATTTGGCAATCAGCCCCAGCATTTT. It codes for CASSPAGTVPFGNQPQHF. This chain uses TRBV18 with TRBJ1-5, with 7 bases fitting TRBD1. V shed 3 bases, J shed 2 bases, and the junction held 13 bases outside the gene matches. Looked up from germline, CDR1 is KGHSH and CDR2 is LQKENI. There are 18 residues in the CDR3.

The chain carries TRBV6-5 and TRBJ1-1, with 8 positions matching TRBD1. The germline V gene has CDR1 MNHEY and CDR2 SVGAGI. There are 13 residues in the CDR3. J lost 11 bases, V lost 5 bases, and 10 bases had no gene match. This CDR3 reads CASSRDRPLEAFF. The CDR3 coding sequence is TGTGCCAGCAGTCGGGACAGGCCCCTCGAGGCTTTCTTT.

V usage is TRBV30 and J usage is TRBJ2-2, with D possibly TRBD2 on 7 matching bases. The CDR3 is 15 residues long. The V end lost 0 bases, the J end lost 5 bases, and 13 bases lay between the germline ends. Per germline, CDR1 GTSNPN and CDR2 SVGIG (reference sequence). Here the CDR3 DNA reads TGTGCCTGGAGTGTACAACAGGGAGGGACCGGGGAGCTGTTTTTT. Its protein product is CAWSVQQGGTGELFF.

This sequence joins TRBV5-1 and TRBJ1-1; 9 bases line up with TRBD1. The CDR3 has 14 residues. J gave up 3 bases and V 2 bases, and 2 bases lay outside the gene matches. Germline V CDR1 and CDR2: SGHRS, YFSETQ. The DNA for the CDR3 is TGCGCCAGCAGCTTAGGACAGGGGTACACTGAAGCTTTCTTT. Protein product: CASSLGQGYTEAFF.

This rearrangement joins TRBV5-1 to TRBJ2-3; 13 bases agree with TRBD2. The CDR3 length is 17 residues. The V gene end was trimmed by 0 bases and the J gene end by 5 bases; junction bases not matched to a gene: 6. The germline V gene encodes CDR1 SGHRS and CDR2 YFSETQ. Here the CDR3 reads CASSLGGLAGTGDTQYF. The CDR3, as DNA: TGCGCCAGCAGCTTGGGGGGACTAGCGGGAACCGGAGATACGCAGTATTTT. Full variable domain (outside the CDR3, taken from reference TRBV5-1 and TRBJ2-3): KAGVTQTPRYLIKTRGQQVTLSCSPISGHRSVSWYQQTPGQGLQFLFEYFSETQRNKGNFPGRFSGRQFSNSRSEMNVSTLELGDSALYLCASSLGGLAGTGDTQYFGPGTRLTVL.

This chain uses TRBV20-1 with TRBJ1-1, with a weak D call TRBD1 (6 bases). CDR1 DFQATT and CDR2 SNEGSKA come from the germline V gene (reference sequence). With 3 bases removed from V and 5 bases from J, the gap between germline ends came to 13 bases. There are 13 residues in the CDR3. The CDR3 nucleotides read TGCAGTGCTAGTGGCGGGGGCCAGACTGAAGCTTTCTTT. The encoded protein is CSASGGGQTEAFF.

The chain is built from TRBV13 and TRBJ2-1; the D gene is possibly TRBD1 (7 bases). CDR3 length: 15 amino acids. Trimming cost V 2 bases and J 10 bases, with 18 bases left between them. Germline CDR1 is PRHDT and CDR2 is FYEKMQ (reference sequence). CDR3 amino acids: CASSLQGGGRAEQFF. DNA for the CDR3: TGTGCCAGCAGCTTACAGGGGGGCGGTCGGGCCGAGCAGTTCTTC.

The chain has TRBV25-1 and TRBJ2-3; 9 positions agree with TRBD2. The CDR3 covers 15 residues. Losses at the gene ends were 2 bases for V and 8 bases for J; bases not matched to a gene: 8. CDR1 and CDR2 from the germline V gene are MGHDK and SYGVNS. Here the CDR3 DNA reads TGTGCCAGCAGTGAACCCCTAGGGCGGGGGGGTACGCAGTATTTT. The encoded protein is CASSEPLGRGGTQYF.

The chain carries TRBV2 and TRBJ2-7; tentative D call: TRBD2 (5 bases). CDR1 is SNHLY and CDR2 is FYNNEI in the germline V gene. V lost 6 bases, J lost 0 bases, and 15 bases lay in between. This CDR3 contains 15 residues. The CDR3 here is CASSADFPSSYEQYF. The CDR3 nucleotides read TGTGCCAGCAGCGCGGACTTTCCTAGCTCCTACGAGCAGTACTTC.

The genes are TRBV6-1 and TRBJ1-3; D possibly corresponds to TRBD1 (5 bases). CDR1 is MNHNS, CDR2 SASEGT, per germline. V dropped 0 bases and J dropped 2 bases, with 26 bases sitting between them. CDR3 length: 21 amino acids. The CDR3 spells CASSEALPTLISGWTGNTIYF. As DNA, the CDR3 is TGTGCCAGCAGTGAAGCGCTTCCCACTTTGATCTCAGGGTGGACTGGAAACACCATATATTTT.

This chain links TRBV5-1 with TRBJ1-2; D might be TRBD1 (5 bases). Germline CDR1 SGHRS, CDR2 YFSETQ. Trimming removed 0 bases from V and 8 bases from J, with 11 bases in between. The CDR3 has 13 residues. Written as DNA, the CDR3 is TGCGCCAGCAGCTTGGGCCAGGGAACGGGCTACACCTTC. Translation: CASSLGQGTGYTF.

Worth noting for this clone: The same CDR3 arises from other DNA sequences in this sample as well. The chain uses TRBV18 and TRBJ2-3, with TRBD1 matching 8 bases. Germline loops: CDR1 KGHSH, CDR2 LQKENI. The junction had 2 bases not matched to a gene; V was cut back by 3 bases and J by 3 bases. This CDR3 is 14 amino acids long. CDR3 region: CASSPRQGTDTQYF. For the CDR3, the DNA is TGTGCCAGCTCACCCAGACAGGGGACAGATACGCAGTATTTT.

The rearrangement links TRBV2 to TRBJ1-2; tentative D call: TRBD1 (5 bases). V was clipped by 9 bases and J by 2 bases, with 13 bases between them. The germline V gene encodes CDR1 SNHLY and CDR2 FYNNEI. The CDR3 runs 13 residues. The CDR3 coding sequence is TGTGCCAGTCAGGGATTTATCAACTATGGCTACACCTTC. Residues: CASQGFINYGYTF.